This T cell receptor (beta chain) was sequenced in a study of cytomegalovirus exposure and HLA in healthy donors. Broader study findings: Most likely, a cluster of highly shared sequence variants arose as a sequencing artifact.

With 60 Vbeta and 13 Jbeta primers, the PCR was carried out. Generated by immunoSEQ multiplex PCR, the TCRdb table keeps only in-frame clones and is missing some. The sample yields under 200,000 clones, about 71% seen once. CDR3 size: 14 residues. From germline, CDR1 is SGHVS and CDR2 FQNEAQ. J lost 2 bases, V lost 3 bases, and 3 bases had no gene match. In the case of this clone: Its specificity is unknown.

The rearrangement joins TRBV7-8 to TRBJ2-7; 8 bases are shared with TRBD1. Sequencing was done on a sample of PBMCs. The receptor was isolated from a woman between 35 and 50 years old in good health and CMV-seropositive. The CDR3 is CASSFGQGTYEQYF. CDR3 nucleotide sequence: TGTGCCAGCAGCTTTGGACAGGGAACCTACGAGCAGTACTTC.